Listed here is a single T cell receptor beta chain. Its antigen has not been determined. Base qualities are not recorded, but no much larger clone differs from it by a single base. The method behind the library was 5' RACE. The sequencer was a NextSeq 500. The TCR library protocol attached unique molecular identifiers to individual cDNA molecules to correct for sequencing error and PCR bias. Sequencing covered both TCR alpha and beta chains, and within each sample the abundances of alpha and beta sequences were tightly co-correlated. Per the original workflow: Decombinator V4 was used to perform V gene, J gene and CDR3 annotation of TCR sequences. TCRs were defined as expanded if a significant change between any two time points was detected under a Poisson model with p below 0.0001. TCR abundances were normalised to the total number of TCRs sequenced in each sample and reported as counts per million. VDJdb, accessed 1 November 2021, was searched for CMV, EBV and SARS-CoV-2 annotated TCRs, excluding TCRs annotated for multiple antigens. TCRdb applied fastp at Q25 and MiXCR to the public reads, then kept only in-frame beta chains. Each CDR3 protein appears once, grouped with its most common genes and DNA. TCRdb assigned the V and J calls; the authors' analysis was not used. The sample includes 55,000 to 75,000 distinct CDR3 sequences, with 6% to 8.5% observed a single time. The ten largest clones represent about 3.7% of the sample.

The sample is drawn from a study of early T cells in non-severe SARS-CoV-2 infection (dated by TCRdb to the early 2020s). At the level of the whole study: Because TCR sequencing was done on bulk RNA from unsorted whole blood, the alpha and beta chains could not be paired.

General conclusions and limits of the study: VDJdb matching was skewed toward anti-spike CD8 responses, so virus-specific expansions were likely underestimated and private and CD4 specificities were missed.

This was a case-control study nested in a cohort of healthcare workers in London, UK, who had nasopharyngeal swab PCR tests and blood samples taken every week. Between 23 and 31 March 2020, the week of the UK lockdown, healthcare workers were enrolled and then followed up weekly for as long as 16 weeks. Input material: whole blood. This clonotype originated in an adult who was a healthcare worker with PCR-confirmed SARS-CoV-2 infection or an uninfected control (not recorded which).

The bases are TGTGCCAGCAGCAGTAGCGGGAGAGGGTCGGATACGCAGTATTTT. This translates into CASSSSGRGSDTQYF. This chain is built from TRBV13 and TRBJ2-3, with TRBD2 identical over 9 junction bases. From the germline V gene (reference sequence), CDR1 is PRHDT and CDR2 is FYEKMQ. Clipping removes 5 bases from V and 6 bases from J, with 9 as the unmatched junction base count. The CDR3 runs 15 residues from the cysteine to the phenylalanine. The DNA shown is the 45-base CDR3, in frame from base 1.